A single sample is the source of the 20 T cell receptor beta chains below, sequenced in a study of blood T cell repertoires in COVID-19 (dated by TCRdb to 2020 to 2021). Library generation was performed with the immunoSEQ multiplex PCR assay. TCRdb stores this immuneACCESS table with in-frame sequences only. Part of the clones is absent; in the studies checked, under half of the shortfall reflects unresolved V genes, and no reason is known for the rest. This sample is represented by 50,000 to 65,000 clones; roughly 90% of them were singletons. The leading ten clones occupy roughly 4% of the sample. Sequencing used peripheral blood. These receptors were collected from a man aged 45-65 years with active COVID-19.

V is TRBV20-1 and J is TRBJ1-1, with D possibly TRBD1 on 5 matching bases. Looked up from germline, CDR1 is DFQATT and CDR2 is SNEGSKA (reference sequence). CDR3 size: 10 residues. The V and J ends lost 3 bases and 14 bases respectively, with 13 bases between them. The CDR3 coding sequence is TGCAGTGCTAGCGGGAGGGGTCCGTTCTTT. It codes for CSASGRGPFF.

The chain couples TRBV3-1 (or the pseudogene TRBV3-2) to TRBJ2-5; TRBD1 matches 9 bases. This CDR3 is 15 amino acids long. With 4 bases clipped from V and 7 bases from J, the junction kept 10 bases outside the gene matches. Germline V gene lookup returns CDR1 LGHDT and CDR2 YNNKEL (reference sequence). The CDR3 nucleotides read TGTGCCAGCAGCCTTTGGGGACAGGGCAAGGGGACCCAGTACTTC. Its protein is CASSLWGQGKGTQYF.

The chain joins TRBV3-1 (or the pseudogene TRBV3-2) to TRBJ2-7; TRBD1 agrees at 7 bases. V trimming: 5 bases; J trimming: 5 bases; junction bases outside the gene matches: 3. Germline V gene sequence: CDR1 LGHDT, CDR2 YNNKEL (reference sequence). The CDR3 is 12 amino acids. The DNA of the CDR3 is TGTGCCAGCAGCTCACAGGGGAACGAGCAGTACTTC. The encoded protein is CASSSQGNEQYF.

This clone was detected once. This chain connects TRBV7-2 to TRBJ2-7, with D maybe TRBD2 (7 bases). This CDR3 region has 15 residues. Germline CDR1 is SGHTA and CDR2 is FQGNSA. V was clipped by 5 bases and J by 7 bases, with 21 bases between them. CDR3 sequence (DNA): TGTGCCAGCAGCCCGCGGGGGCACACCTTGGGGGAGCAGTACTTC. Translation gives CASSPRGHTLGEQYF.

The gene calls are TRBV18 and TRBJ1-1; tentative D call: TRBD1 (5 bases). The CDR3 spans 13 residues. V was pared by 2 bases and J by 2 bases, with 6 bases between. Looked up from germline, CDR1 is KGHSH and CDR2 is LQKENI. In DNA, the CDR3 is TGTGCCAGCTCACCAGGACAAAACACTGAAGCTTTCTTT. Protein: CASSPGQNTEAFF.

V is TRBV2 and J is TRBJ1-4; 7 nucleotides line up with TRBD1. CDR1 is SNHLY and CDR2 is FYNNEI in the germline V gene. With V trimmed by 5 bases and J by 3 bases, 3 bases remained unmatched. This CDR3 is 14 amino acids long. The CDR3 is CASSPDRSNEKLFF. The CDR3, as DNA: TGTGCCAGCAGTCCGGACAGGTCTAATGAAAAACTGTTTTTT.

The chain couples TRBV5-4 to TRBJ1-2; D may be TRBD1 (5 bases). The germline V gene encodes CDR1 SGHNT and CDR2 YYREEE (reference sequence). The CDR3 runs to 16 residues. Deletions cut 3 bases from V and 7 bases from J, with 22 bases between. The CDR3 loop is CASSSQEGLLSGGYTF. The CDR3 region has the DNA TGTGCCAGCAGCTCCCAGGAGGGGCTACTTTCCGGTGGCTACACCTTC.

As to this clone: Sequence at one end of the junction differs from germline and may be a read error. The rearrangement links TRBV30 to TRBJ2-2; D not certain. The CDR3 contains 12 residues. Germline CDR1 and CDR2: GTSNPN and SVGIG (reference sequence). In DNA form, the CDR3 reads TGTGCCTGGAGAGGTGACACGGGGGAGCTGTTTTTT. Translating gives CAWRGDTGELFF.

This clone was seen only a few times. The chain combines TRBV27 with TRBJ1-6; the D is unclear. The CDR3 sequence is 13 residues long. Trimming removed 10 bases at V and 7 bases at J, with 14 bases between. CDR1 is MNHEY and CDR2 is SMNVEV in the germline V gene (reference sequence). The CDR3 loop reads CATAEGSNSPLHF. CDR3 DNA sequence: TGTGCCACCGCAGAGGGTAGCAATTCACCCCTCCACTTT.

CDR3 coding DNA: TGTGCCAGCAGCTTGGCCCGGACAGGGAATGGAAACACCATATATTTT. Protein: CASSLARTGNGNTIYF. V and J are TRBV5-5 and TRBJ1-3; 8 bases map to TRBD1. Germline assignment: CDR1 SGHKS and CDR2 YYEKEE (reference sequence). The V segment lost 0 bases and the J segment 3 bases; nucleotides outside the gene matches: 5. The CDR3 loop spans 16 amino acids.

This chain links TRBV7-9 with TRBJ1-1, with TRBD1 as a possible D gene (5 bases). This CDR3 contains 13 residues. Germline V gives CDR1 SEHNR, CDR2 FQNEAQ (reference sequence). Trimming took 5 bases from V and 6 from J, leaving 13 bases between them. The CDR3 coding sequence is TGTGCCAGCAGCCTACTCGGAGGGGCTGAAGCTTTCTTT. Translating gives CASSLLGGAEAFF.

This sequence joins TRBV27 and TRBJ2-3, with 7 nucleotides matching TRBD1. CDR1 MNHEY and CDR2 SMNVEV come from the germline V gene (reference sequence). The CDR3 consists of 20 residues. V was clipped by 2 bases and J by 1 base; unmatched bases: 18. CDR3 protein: CASSLTYRGPTRYGTDTQYF. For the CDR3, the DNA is TGTGCCAGCAGTTTAACCTACAGGGGCCCGACCCGCTATGGCACAGATACGCAGTATTTT.

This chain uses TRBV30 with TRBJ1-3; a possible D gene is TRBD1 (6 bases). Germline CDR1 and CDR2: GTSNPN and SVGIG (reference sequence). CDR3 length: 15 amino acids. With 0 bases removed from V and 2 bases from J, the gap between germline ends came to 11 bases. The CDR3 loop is CAWSVTGKAGNTIYF. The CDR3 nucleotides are TGTGCCTGGAGTGTCACAGGGAAAGCTGGAAACACCATATATTTT.

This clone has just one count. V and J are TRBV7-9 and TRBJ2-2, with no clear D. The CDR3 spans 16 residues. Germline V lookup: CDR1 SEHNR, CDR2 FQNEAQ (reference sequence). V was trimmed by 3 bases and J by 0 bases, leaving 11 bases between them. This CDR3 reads CASSLSLVTNTGELFF. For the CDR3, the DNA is TGTGCCAGCAGCTTGAGCCTTGTCACGAACACCGGGGAGCTGTTTTTT.

The CDR3 sequence: CASTKPGQGAGRTEAFF. As DNA, the CDR3 is TGTGCCAGCACCAAGCCGGGACAGGGGGCCGGAAGAACTGAAGCTTTCTTT. The chain links TRBV6-4 to TRBJ1-1; 12 bases match TRBD1. With V trimmed by 7 bases and J by 5 bases, 14 bases remained unmatched. Germline V gene data show CDR1 as MRHNA and CDR2 as SNTAGT. CDR3 length equals 17 residues.

DNA for the CDR3: TGTGCCAGCAGCGGCCACAGGGGAGGAGAGACCGGGGAGCTGTTTTTT. This codes for CASSGHRGGETGELFF. The J gene is TRBJ2-2, the V gene TRBV9; D is perhaps TRBD1 (7 bases). The germline V gene has CDR1 SGDLS and CDR2 YYNGEE. CDR3 length equals 16 residues. The V end was cut by 3 bases, the J end by 5 bases, with 17 bases between. Full variable domain (outside the CDR3, taken from reference TRBV9 and TRBJ2-2): DSGVTQTPKHLITATGQRVTLRCSPRSGDLSVYWYQQSLDQGLQFLIQYYNGEERAKGNILERFSAQQFPDLHSELNLSSLELGDSALYFCASSGHRGGETGELFFGEGSRLTVL.

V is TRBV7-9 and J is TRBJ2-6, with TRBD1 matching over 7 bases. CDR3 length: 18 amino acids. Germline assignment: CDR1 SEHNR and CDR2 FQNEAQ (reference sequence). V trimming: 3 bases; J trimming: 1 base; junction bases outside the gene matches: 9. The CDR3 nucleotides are TGTGCCAGCAGCTTGGGACAGCGCCTGATGTCTGGGGCCAACGTCCTGACTTTC. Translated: CASSLGQRLMSGANVLTF.

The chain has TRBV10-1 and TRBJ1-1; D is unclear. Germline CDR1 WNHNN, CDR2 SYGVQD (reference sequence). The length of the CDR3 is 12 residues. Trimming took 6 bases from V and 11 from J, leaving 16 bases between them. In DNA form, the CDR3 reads TGCGCCAGCAGCACTCTGGCGGGGTGTGCTTTCTTT. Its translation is CASSTLAGCAFF.

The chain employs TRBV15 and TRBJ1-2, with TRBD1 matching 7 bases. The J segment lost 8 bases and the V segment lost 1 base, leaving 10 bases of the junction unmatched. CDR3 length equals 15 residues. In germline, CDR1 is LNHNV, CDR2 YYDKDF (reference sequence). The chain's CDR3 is CATSRVGQGVRGYTF. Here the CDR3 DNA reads TGTGCCACCAGCAGAGTGGGCCAGGGGGTCAGGGGCTACACCTTC.

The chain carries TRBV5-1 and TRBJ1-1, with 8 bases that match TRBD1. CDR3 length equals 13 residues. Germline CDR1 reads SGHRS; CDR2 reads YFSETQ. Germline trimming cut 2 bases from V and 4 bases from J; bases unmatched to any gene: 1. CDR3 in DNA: TGCGCCAGCAGCTTCACAGGGGGCACTGAAGCTTTCTTT. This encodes CASSFTGGTEAFF.